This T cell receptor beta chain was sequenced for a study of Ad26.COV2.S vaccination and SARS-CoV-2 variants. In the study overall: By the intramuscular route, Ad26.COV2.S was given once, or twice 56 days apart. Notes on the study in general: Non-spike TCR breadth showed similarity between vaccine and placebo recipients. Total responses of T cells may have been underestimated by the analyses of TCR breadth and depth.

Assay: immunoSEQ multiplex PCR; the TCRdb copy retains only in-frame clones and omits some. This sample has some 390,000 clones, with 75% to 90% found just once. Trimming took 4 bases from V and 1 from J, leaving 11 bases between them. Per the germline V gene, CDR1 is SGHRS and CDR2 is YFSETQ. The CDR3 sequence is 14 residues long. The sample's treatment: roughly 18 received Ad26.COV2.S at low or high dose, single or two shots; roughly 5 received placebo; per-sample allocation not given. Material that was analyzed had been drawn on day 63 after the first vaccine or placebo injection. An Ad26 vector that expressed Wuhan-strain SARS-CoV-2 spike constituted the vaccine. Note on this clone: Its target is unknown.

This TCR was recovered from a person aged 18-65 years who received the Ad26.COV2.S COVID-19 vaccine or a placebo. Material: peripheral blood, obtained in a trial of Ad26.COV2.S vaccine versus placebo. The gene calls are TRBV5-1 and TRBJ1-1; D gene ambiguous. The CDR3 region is CASSPNERNTEAFF. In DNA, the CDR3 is TGCGCCAGCAGCCCCAACGAGAGGAACACTGAAGCTTTCTTT.